Sequencing of this T cell receptor (beta chain) was carried out in a study of cytomegalovirus exposure and HLA in healthy donors (dated by TCRdb to 2016 to 2017). About the study as a whole: An earlier analysis of 587 of the donors reported over 250 Gb of sequence data and 95 million to 130 million unique TCR beta sequences obtained from approximately 180 million T cells. An early release covering some 640 HLA-typed donors comprised around 300 gigabases of sequencing data and tens of millions of unique TCR sequences. Among the roughly 410 genotyped donors, roughly 80% belonged to the genetic ancestry cluster associated with self-reported Caucasian donors. The study aimed to test whether signatures of past pathogen exposure could be identified by cataloging public T cell receptors. Using immunosequencing, the study profiled T cell repertoires from about 610 subjects and related those repertoires to cytomegalovirus serostatus. In addition to the first cohort of around 670 subjects, a separate validation cohort of 100 to 150 different subjects was used. The study combined high-throughput TCR immunosequencing, statistical association of individual TCRs with disease status, and machine learning to predict cytomegalovirus infection status. In a later analysis, previously published TCR beta repertoires from 666 donors were re-analyzed and high-resolution HLA genotyping was added so that TCR occurrence patterns could be studied. In the later analysis, no new phenotypic data were used to find candidate immune exposures; instead, reliance was placed on TCR beta sequences and their occurrence across donors. An earlier analysis of some 600 of the donors applied high-throughput TCR beta sequencing to assess whether each TCR beta V gene segment acted as functional or pseudogenic. Donor age, sex, ethnicity and CMV serostatus were compiled together with the repertoire data. Genome-wide SNP genotypes for about 65% of the 666 donors were used in a later genetic analysis, which treated that subset as a discovery cohort. Every discovery cohort repertoire had been produced on one sequencing platform. Both class I and class II loci were covered by HLA typing, at four-digit resolution. The number of donors typed differed by locus, with 629-630 for A, B, C, DRB1 and DQB1, roughly 550 for DQA1, 600 to 610 for DPA1, and some 450 for DPB1. Roughly 5 DR-DQ haplotypes were handled as single units for association and clustering, since linkage in the cohort was strong. On average, about 240,000 unique TCR beta nucleotide sequences were sequenced per donor among 398 genotyped donors of the cohort, with about 17% of those sequences being non-productive.

As to this clone: Which antigen it targets is not known. Base-call qualities are not available, and no considerably larger clone is one nucleotide away.

Library prep was done by the immunoSEQ multiplex PCR assay. A mixture of 60 forward primers for TCR Vbeta segments and 13 reverse primers for TCR Jbeta segments was used in the multiplex PCR. A multiplex PCR assay on genomic DNA amplified the CDR3 region of rearranged TCR beta genes. On the Illumina HiSeq System, the amplified TCR beta libraries were sequenced as 87-base-pair reads. The authors processed their data as follows. A later analysis tallied roughly 78 million unique TCR beta chains across the 650 to 750 repertoires, and some 12 million of those chains were shared by two or more donors. Raw reads were error-corrected and collapsed into unique sequences with a nearest-neighbor algorithm that merged closely related sequences to remove PCR and sequencing errors. Alignment of CDR3 sequences to IMGT reference sequences was used to assign V, D and J gene segments. For a sequence to be retained, at least a six-nucleotide match to both a V gene segment and a J gene segment was required. A rearrangement counted as productive if the CDR3 had no stop codons and remained in frame with V and J, and every other rearrangement counted as non-productive. CDR3 was defined by IMGT convention, running from the second conserved V-encoded cysteine to the conserved J-encoded phenylalanine. Sequences without an unambiguous match to a single V gene segment were excluded from the earlier analysis of 587 of the donors. In an earlier analysis of roughly 600 of the donors, a V segment was called functional when productive rearrangements were above 56.7%, and segregating when the standard deviation between donors exceeded 5%. A statistical classification framework was built for diagnosing cytomegalovirus status from the catalog of TCR beta chain sequences. V and J gene assignment, in a later analysis, came from comparing TCR nucleotide sequences with IMGT/GENE-DB human TR gene sequences. A later analysis assigned CDR3 sequences and most-parsimonious VDJ recombination scenarios with the TCRdist pipeline. A later analysis defined each TCR beta chain by its CDR3 amino acid sequence plus V-gene family, and excluded reads lacking a unique V-gene family. A later analysis removed nearly 600 highly shared, low-generation-probability nucleotide sequences to deal with suspected cross-contamination and a sequencing artifact. A later analysis calculated a clonal expansion index for each public chain from normalized within-repertoire ranks of inferred template counts. In a later analysis, generation probabilities were computed with a VDJ recombination model fitted to out-of-frame rearrangements, and the resulting probabilities were checked against IGoR. A later analysis scored TCR-TCR, TCR-HLA and TCR-CMV co-occurrence with hypergeometric tests, applying a repertoire-size bias correction to TCR pairs. A later analysis estimated false discovery rates by permuting HLA or CMV assignments 20 times. A later analysis grouped co-occurring TCRs with DBSCAN, adding TCRdist sequence similarity when clustering within HLA-allele-positive subsets. Repertoires with fewer than 30,000 or more than 120,000 public chains, plus five repertoires with anomalous nucleotide sharing, were excluded from co-occurrence clustering. TCRdb mirrors the immuneACCESS table, restricted to in-frame sequences. Some clones are absent from its copies; in checked studies, under half trace to an unresolved V gene, and the reason for the others is unknown. That table supplies the V and J calls and clone size; D and trimming were determined from the DNA. In all, the sample holds around 150,000 clones, and about 87% of those were seen once. The ten largest clones represent around 5.5% of the sample.

Unmatched junction bases come to 6, with V trimmed by 4 bases and J by 0 bases. From its cysteine to its phenylalanine, the CDR3 spans 16 amino acids. This entry keeps only the CDR3 DNA: 48 bases, framed from base 1. The CDR1 and CDR2 encoded by the germline V gene (reference sequence) are SGHNT and YYREEE. In total, just over 650 healthy bone marrow donors made up the cohort. Cohort members were all nominally healthy when sampled, although unrecorded immune exposures were likely present. The donor was CMV seronegative and belonged to the group of several hundred seronegative cohort members. A peripheral blood sample was collected from each donor, and TCR beta sequencing was performed on peripheral blood mononuclear cells. The Qiagen DNeasy Blood Extraction Kit was used to extract genomic DNA from the blood cell samples. Study-wide conclusions, independent of this receptor: Presence/absence analyses assumed roughly uniform sequencing depth across donors, an assumption that may not hold. Some IMGT-functional V segments, including TRBV6-2 and TRBV6-3, could not be distinguished by the 87-base-pair reads and were therefore excluded. Only TCR beta chains were sequenced in this cohort, and the absence of alpha or paired-chain data limited detectable features. Correlated functional status among segregating V segments might reflect linkage disequilibrium, but an unknown experimental factor could not be ruled out. A cluster of highly shared sequence variants was judged likely to be a technical artifact of the sequencing pipeline. Three of the identified cytomegalovirus-associated TCR beta chains were confirmed in vitro to be specific for cytomegalovirus antigens. In a later analysis, around 15,000 TCR beta sequences were associated with specific HLA alleles at a false discovery rate of 0.05. CMV serostatus was the only immune exposure information available for the cohort. The classifier was reported to diagnose cytomegalovirus status with high specificity and sensitivity in both the original cohort and the validation cohort. Assigning TCR associations to individual alleles was difficult when HLA alleles, especially DR and DQ, strongly co-occurred. Broadly in line with IMGT annotations, most TCR beta V segments showed up in productive rearrangements about 90% or about 30% of the time in an earlier analysis of 587 of the donors. Across donors, most TCR sequences were observed very rarely, whereas some public TCRs were present in many individuals. A further reported finding was that TCR beta sequences accurately predicted the HLA-A and HLA-B alleles for most subjects in the first cohort. It was suggested by the authors that the approach could potentially be generalized to other disease states and immunological phenotypes. Because HLA typing was unavailable for some donors at each locus, only the typed subset was used in association tests. In a later analysis, HLA-associated TCR beta chains were found to be more clonally expanded and to have lower generation probabilities than equally common non-associated chains. Most CMV-associated TCR beta chains appeared to be HLA-restricted in a later analysis, and the HLA associations seemed to be driven largely by CMV exposure. A later analysis found that TCR association rates varied across HLA loci, with DRB1 alleles showing the most associated TCRs and HLA-C alleles the fewest. The study listed 164 TCR beta chains as associated with cytomegalovirus. Compared with the approximately 670-donor mean, donors in an Asian-associated ancestry cluster had fewer N-insertions in productive TCRs, according to a later genetic analysis. Several of the top co-occurrence clusters appeared to be linked to parvovirus B19, influenza, CMV and Epstein-Barr virus, according to a later analysis. A later genetic analysis associated a missense DCLRE1C variant with V-gene and J-gene trimming of TCR beta chains, and an independent cohort replicated the association. Over 15 rarely observed V segments, including chromosome 9 orphons, were excluded from the earlier analysis of a few hundred of the donors because counts were too low.

This receptor was identified in a woman under 40 in good health and CMV-seronegative. Sequenced input: PBMCs. The chain links TRBV5-4 with TRBJ1-4, and 7 bases in between align with TRBD1. The nucleotides read TGTGCCAGCAGCCGGGGACAGCCTGCAACTAATGAAAAACTGTTTTTT. Its protein reads: CASSRGQPATNEKLFF.